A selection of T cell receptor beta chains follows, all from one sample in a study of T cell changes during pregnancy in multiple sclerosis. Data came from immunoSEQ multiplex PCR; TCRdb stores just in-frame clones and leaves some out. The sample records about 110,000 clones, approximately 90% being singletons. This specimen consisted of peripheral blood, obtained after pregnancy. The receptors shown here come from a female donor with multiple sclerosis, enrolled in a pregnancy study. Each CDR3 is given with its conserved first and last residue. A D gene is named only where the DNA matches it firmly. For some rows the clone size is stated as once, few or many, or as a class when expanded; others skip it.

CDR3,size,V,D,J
CASRGQLSGIQYF,.,TRBV7-8,.,TRBJ2-4
CASSESGTGYEQYF,.,TRBV25-1,.,TRBJ2-7
CASSARTGEFKDTQYF,once,TRBV4-2,TRBD1,TRBJ2-3
CASSTSSTGVKNYGYTF,.,TRBV9,TRBD1,TRBJ1-2
CASSERQGLSNEKLFF,.,TRBV27,TRBD1,TRBJ1-4
CASSVVGLAAGELFF,.,TRBV9,TRBD2,TRBJ2-2
CASSPGVSNQPQHF,few,TRBV2,.,TRBJ1-5
CASSLGTANTGELFF,.,TRBV11-3,TRBD1,TRBJ2-2
CASSYSAGVKKLFF,.,TRBV6-5,.,TRBJ1-4
CASSPLSEQFF,.,TRBV7-9,.,TRBJ2-1
CASSSQGSYNEQFF,.,TRBV7-6,TRBD1,TRBJ2-1
CASSSGSGGARTEAFF,.,TRBV27,TRBD1,TRBJ1-1
CASSGSGGAGNEQFF,.,TRBV7-3,TRBD2,TRBJ2-1
CASGESDTNYGYTF,.,TRBV9,.,TRBJ1-2
CASSLEQGRQETQYF,.,TRBV5-1,.,TRBJ2-5
CASSPEDRAYNEQFF,.,TRBV18,TRBD1,TRBJ2-1
CASSYSRLAAYNEQFF,.,TRBV6-5,.,TRBJ2-1
CASSATDRAGELFF,.,TRBV9,TRBD1,TRBJ2-2
CASSRGFYSNEKLFF,.,TRBV14,.,TRBJ1-4
CASRTGWKGYTF,.,TRBV27,TRBD1,TRBJ1-2
CASSKGLGYNEQFF,.,TRBV5-6,TRBD2,TRBJ2-1
CASSQPGLRRAGANVLTF,.,TRBV4-1,.,TRBJ2-6
CASSVTGGEVTEAFF,.,TRBV9,TRBD1,TRBJ1-1
CASSYGGQGFF,once,TRBV6-6,TRBD1,TRBJ1-1
CASSIRTSGGTDTQYF,once,TRBV19,TRBD2,TRBJ2-3
CASSDSAVGGGQFF,.,TRBV6-4,.,TRBJ2-1
CASSISGVYNEQFF,.,TRBV19,TRBD2,TRBJ2-1
CASRGGASTDTQYF,.,TRBV19,.,TRBJ2-3
CASSALRGASNQPQHF,.,TRBV6-1,.,TRBJ1-5
CASSNGSEGCAEAFF,.,TRBV21-1,.,TRBJ1-1
CASSHRPRYGYTF,many,TRBV19,.,TRBJ1-2
CASSLEAGNTEQFF,.,TRBV6-1,.,TRBJ2-1
CASSPDRVRSDTQYF,.,TRBV6-5,TRBD1,TRBJ2-3
CASSVEQVGTDTQYF,once,TRBV9,.,TRBJ2-3
CASSRGGQGSEKLFF,.,TRBV14,TRBD1,TRBJ1-4
CASSDGSNEQFF,.,TRBV2,.,TRBJ2-1
CASSIRRTLHGYTF,.,TRBV19,.,TRBJ1-2
CASSFLPDRINEQFF,.,TRBV18,TRBD1,TRBJ2-1
CASSYRQAANTEAFF,.,TRBV7-2,.,TRBJ1-1
CASSLGGLQGVTYEQYF,.,TRBV11-2,TRBD1,TRBJ2-7
CASSLSRARRDQETQYF,.,TRBV7-9,.,TRBJ2-5
CASSVRPQGAGELFF,.,TRBV7-6,TRBD1,TRBJ2-2
CASSYSASGGAYEQYF,.,TRBV6-5,TRBD2,TRBJ2-7
CASSQPGQGGYEQYF,.,TRBV4-1,TRBD1,TRBJ2-7
CASSVEAFVADTQYF,.,TRBV9,.,TRBJ2-3
CASSLRAGIIFEQFF,.,TRBV5-1,.,TRBJ2-1